This is a list of T cell receptor beta chains from one sample in a study of CD8 T cells in Susac syndrome. Each CDR3 protein is one row after TCRdb ran MiXCR on the immunoSEQ multiplex PCR reads. Of fewer than 200,000 distinct CDR3 sequences listed, approximately 96% are singletons. Sequenced sample: CD8+ T cells from PBMCs. The receptors shown here come from a human donor with multiple sclerosis. Both conserved end residues are part of each CDR3. A D gene is named only where the DNA matches it firmly. Clone size is given for some rows only: seen once, a few or many times, or a class if the clone is expanded.

CDR3: CASTNGKRVGNEQYF
DNA: TGTGCCAGCACCAACGGGAAAAGGGTAGGCAACGAGCAGTACTTC
D: -
J: TRBJ2-7
size: -
V: TRBV6-2/TRBV6-3

CDR3: CASRASGLSYEQYF
DNA: TGTGCCAGCAGGGCTAGCGGTCTCTCCTACGAGCAGTACTTC
D: TRBD2
J: TRBJ2-7
size: -
V: TRBV6-5

CDR3: CSARDLRGLSEQYF
DNA: TGCAGTGCTAGAGATCTAAGGGGGCTGAGCGAGCAGTACTTC
D: TRBD1
J: TRBJ2-7
size: once
V: TRBV20-1

CDR3: CATSLATTEAFF
DNA: TGTGCCACCAGCTTAGCAACGACTGAAGCTTTCTTT
D: -
J: TRBJ1-1
size: -
V: TRBV15

CDR3: CASSLWSNEQFF
DNA: TGTGCCAGCAGTTTATGGTCTAATGAGCAGTTCTTC
D: -
J: TRBJ2-1
size: -
V: TRBV12-3/TRBV12-4

CDR3: CASGPAGTANYGYTF
DNA: TGTGCCAGCGGTCCCGCCGGGACAGCTAACTATGGCTACACCTTC
D: TRBD1
J: TRBJ1-2
size: -
V: TRBV4-2

CDR3: CASSSETRDTQYF
DNA: TGTGCCAGCAGTTCGGAGACAAGGGATACGCAGTATTTT
D: -
J: TRBJ2-3
size: -
V: TRBV27

CDR3: CASSPGQSPYNEQFF
DNA: TGTGCCAGCAGCCCGGGACAGAGCCCCTACAATGAGCAGTTCTTC
D: TRBD1
J: TRBJ2-1
size: -
V: TRBV12-3/TRBV12-4

CDR3: CASSTLAGYNTDTQYF
DNA: TGTGCCAGCAGCACCCTTGCAGGGTACAATACAGATACGCAGTATTTT
D: -
J: TRBJ2-3
size: -
V: TRBV27

CDR3: CASSPWQERYEQFF
DNA: TGTGCCAGCAGCCCCTGGCAGGAGCGGTATGAGCAGTTCTTC
D: -
J: TRBJ2-1
size: once
V: TRBV6-2/TRBV6-3

CDR3: CASSPTGGNNQPQHF
DNA: TGTGCCAGCAGCCCTACTGGGGGGAACAATCAGCCCCAGCATTTT
D: -
J: TRBJ1-5
size: -
V: TRBV9

CDR3: CAWILPGYYGYTF
DNA: TGTGCCTGGATTCTACCGGGATACTATGGCTACACCTTC
D: -
J: TRBJ1-2
size: -
V: TRBV30

CDR3: CASSYGQGVSYEQYF
DNA: TGTGCCAGCAGTTACGGACAGGGAGTTTCCTACGAGCAGTACTTC
D: TRBD1
J: TRBJ2-7
size: -
V: TRBV6-5

CDR3: CASSLSPSGNYEQYF
DNA: TGTGCCAGCAGCTTAAGCCCTAGCGGGAATTACGAGCAGTACTTC
D: TRBD2
J: TRBJ2-7
size: -
V: TRBV7-6

CDR3: CASSYEPGQGRFF
DNA: TGTGCCAGCAGCTACGAACCGGGACAGGGGAGGTTCTTC
D: TRBD1
J: TRBJ2-1
size: -
V: TRBV5-4

CDR3: CASSPPGTRRSDTQYF
DNA: TGTGCCAGCAGCCCGCCGGGGACGAGGAGGTCCGATACGCAGTATTTT
D: -
J: TRBJ2-3
size: once
V: TRBV7-9

CDR3: CASSLKRWQNNQPQHF
DNA: TGTGCCAGCAGCTTAAAGAGGTGGCAAAACAATCAGCCCCAGCATTTT
D: -
J: TRBJ1-5
size: -
V: TRBV7-8

CDR3: CASSGGTGNQPQHF
DNA: TGTGCCAGCAGTGGGGGAACGGGTAATCAGCCCCAGCATTTT
D: -
J: TRBJ1-5
size: few
V: TRBV27

CDR3: CASSETGGITEAFF
DNA: TGTGCCAGCAGCGAGACAGGGGGTATAACTGAAGCTTTCTTT
D: TRBD1
J: TRBJ1-1
size: -
V: TRBV27

CDR3: CASSQAPIAGVDEQYF
DNA: TGCGCCAGCAGCCAAGCCCCGATAGCGGGAGTAGACGAGCAGTACTTC
D: TRBD2
J: TRBJ2-7
size: once
V: TRBV4-1

CDR3: CSASNPGPTYEQYF
DNA: TGCAGTGCTAGCAATCCGGGACCGACCTACGAGCAGTACTTC
D: -
J: TRBJ2-7
size: -
V: TRBV20-1

CDR3: CSARDLGRPNGYNEQFF
DNA: TGCAGTGCTAGAGATTTAGGACGCCCGAACGGTTACAATGAGCAGTTCTTC
D: -
J: TRBJ2-1
size: -
V: TRBV20-1

CDR3: CASSQVYRGTEAFF
DNA: TGCGCCAGCAGCCAAGTATACAGGGGAACTGAAGCTTTCTTT
D: TRBD1
J: TRBJ1-1
size: -
V: TRBV4-1

CDR3: CAWLAAGTYNEQFF
DNA: TGTGCCTGGCTGGCAGCGGGGACCTACAATGAGCAGTTCTTC
D: TRBD2
J: TRBJ2-1
size: -
V: TRBV30

CDR3: CAWSKTGEEDEQYF
DNA: TGTGCCTGGAGTAAAACAGGGGAAGAAGACGAGCAGTACTTC
D: TRBD1
J: TRBJ2-7
size: -
V: TRBV30

CDR3: CSARGGTGQIDEQYF
DNA: TGCAGTGCTAGAGGAGGGACAGGCCAGATCGACGAGCAGTACTTC
D: TRBD1
J: TRBJ2-7
size: -
V: TRBV20-1

CDR3: CASGEGTGELFF
DNA: TGTGCCAGCGGTGAGGGCACCGGGGAGCTGTTTTTT
D: -
J: TRBJ2-2
size: -
V: TRBV24-1

CDR3: CSVMTVVAEAFF
DNA: TGCAGCGTTATGACGGTGGTCGCTGAAGCTTTCTTT
D: -
J: TRBJ1-1
size: -
V: TRBV29-1

CDR3: CATSRDAVETNNYGYTF
DNA: TGTGCCACCAGCAGAGATGCAGTTGAGACTAATAACTATGGCTACACCTTC
D: -
J: TRBJ1-2
size: -
V: TRBV15

CDR3: CSARDLVDWSYNEQFF
DNA: TGCAGTGCTAGAGATTTGGTGGACTGGTCCTACAATGAGCAGTTCTTC
D: -
J: TRBJ2-1
size: -
V: TRBV20-1

CDR3: CSARDQAALYGGYTF
DNA: TGCAGTGCTAGAGATCAGGCAGCCCTCTATGGTGGCTACACCTTC
D: -
J: TRBJ1-2
size: -
V: TRBV20-1

CDR3: CASSYTPGPSNYGYTF
DNA: TGCGCCAGCAGCTATACCCCGGGACCCTCTAACTATGGCTACACCTTC
D: -
J: TRBJ1-2
size: once
V: TRBV5-1

CDR3: CSVAGTGDYGYTF
DNA: TGCAGCGTTGCCGGGACAGGGGACTATGGCTACACCTTC
D: TRBD1
J: TRBJ1-2
size: -
V: TRBV29-1

CDR3: CSAPGTLSGSSYEQYF
DNA: TGCAGTGCCCCCGGGACCTTAAGCGGAAGCTCCTACGAGCAGTACTTC
D: -
J: TRBJ2-7
size: -
V: TRBV20-1

CDR3: CASSLGHRNTEAFF
DNA: TGTGCCAGCAGCCTAGGACACCGGAACACTGAAGCTTTCTTT
D: -
J: TRBJ1-1
size: once
V: TRBV7-2

CDR3: CATSRDEPGRDEQFF
DNA: TGTGCCACCAGCAGAGACGAACCAGGGAGGGATGAGCAGTTCTTC
D: TRBD2
J: TRBJ2-1
size: -
V: TRBV15

CDR3: CASSESNEQYF
DNA: TGTGCCAGCAGTGAAAGTAACGAGCAGTACTTC
D: -
J: TRBJ2-7
size: -
V: TRBV25-1

CDR3: CSARNPLAGGRTDTQYF
DNA: TGCAGTGCTAGAAACCCCCTAGCGGGAGGTAGGACAGATACGCAGTATTTT
D: TRBD2
J: TRBJ2-3
size: once
V: TRBV20-1

CDR3: CAWPGDRFMNTEAFF
DNA: TGTGCCTGGCCTGGGGACAGATTCATGAACACTGAAGCTTTCTTT
D: TRBD1
J: TRBJ1-1
size: -
V: TRBV30

CDR3: CSVTVQNTEAFF
DNA: TGCAGCGTTACAGTTCAGAACACTGAAGCTTTCTTT
D: -
J: TRBJ1-1
size: once
V: TRBV29-1